This TCR beta chain was captured by sequencing in a study of control samples from healthy donors and cancer patients. Unmatched junction bases numbered 11, after V lost 5 bases and J lost 6 bases. Germline CDR1 MNHEY, CDR2 SMNVEV (reference sequence). The CDR3 spans 16 residues. Sequencing was performed with immunoSEQ multiplex PCR; in TCRdb, only in-frame clones are kept and a portion is missing. The data hold under 150,000 clones, with 85% to 95% observed a single time. The chain employs TRBV27 and TRBJ2-2, with TRBD1 matching 8 bases. The sequencing input was blood. The TCR originated in a man aged 30 to 39 in good health. For the CDR3, the DNA is TGTGCCAGCAGTCTATTCCCCGGACAGGGAGCCGGGGAGCTGTTTTTT. The encoded protein is CASSLFPGQGAGELFF.